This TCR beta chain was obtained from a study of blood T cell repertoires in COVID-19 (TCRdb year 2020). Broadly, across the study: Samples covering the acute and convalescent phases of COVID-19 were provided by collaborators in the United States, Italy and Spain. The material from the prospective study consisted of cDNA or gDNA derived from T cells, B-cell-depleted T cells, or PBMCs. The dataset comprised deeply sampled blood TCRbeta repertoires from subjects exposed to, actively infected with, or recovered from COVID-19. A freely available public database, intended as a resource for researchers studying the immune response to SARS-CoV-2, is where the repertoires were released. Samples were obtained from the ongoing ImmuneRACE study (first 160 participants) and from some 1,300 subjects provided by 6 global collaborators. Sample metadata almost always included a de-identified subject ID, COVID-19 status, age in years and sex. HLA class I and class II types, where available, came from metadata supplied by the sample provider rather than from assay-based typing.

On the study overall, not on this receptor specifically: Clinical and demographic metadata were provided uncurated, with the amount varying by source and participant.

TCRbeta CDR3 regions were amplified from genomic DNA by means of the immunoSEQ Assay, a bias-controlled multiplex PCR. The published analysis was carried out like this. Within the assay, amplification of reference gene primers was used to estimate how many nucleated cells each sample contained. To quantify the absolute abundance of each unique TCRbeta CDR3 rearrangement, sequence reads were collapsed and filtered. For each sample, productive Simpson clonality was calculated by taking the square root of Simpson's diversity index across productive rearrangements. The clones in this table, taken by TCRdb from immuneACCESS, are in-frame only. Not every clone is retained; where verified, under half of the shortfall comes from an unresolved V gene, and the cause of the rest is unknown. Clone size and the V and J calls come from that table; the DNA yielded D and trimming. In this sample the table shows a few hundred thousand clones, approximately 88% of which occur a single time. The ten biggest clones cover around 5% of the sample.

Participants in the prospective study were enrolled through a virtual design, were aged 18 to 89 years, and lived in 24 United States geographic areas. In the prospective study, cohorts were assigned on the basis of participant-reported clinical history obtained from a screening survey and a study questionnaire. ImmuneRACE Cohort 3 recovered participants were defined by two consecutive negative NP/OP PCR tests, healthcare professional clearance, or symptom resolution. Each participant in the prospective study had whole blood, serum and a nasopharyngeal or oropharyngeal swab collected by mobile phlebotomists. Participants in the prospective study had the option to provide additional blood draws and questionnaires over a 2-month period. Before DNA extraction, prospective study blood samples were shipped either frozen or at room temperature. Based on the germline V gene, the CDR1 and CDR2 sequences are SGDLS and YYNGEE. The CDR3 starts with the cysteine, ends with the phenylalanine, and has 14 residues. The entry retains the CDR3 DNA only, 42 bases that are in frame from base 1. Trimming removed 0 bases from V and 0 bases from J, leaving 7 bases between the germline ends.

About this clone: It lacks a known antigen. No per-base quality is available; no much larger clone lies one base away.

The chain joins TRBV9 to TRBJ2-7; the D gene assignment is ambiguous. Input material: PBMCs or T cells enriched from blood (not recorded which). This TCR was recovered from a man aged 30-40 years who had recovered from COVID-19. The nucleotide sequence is TGTGCCAGCAGCGTAGAAGAGAGCTCCTACGAGCAGTACTTC. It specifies CASSVEESSYEQYF.